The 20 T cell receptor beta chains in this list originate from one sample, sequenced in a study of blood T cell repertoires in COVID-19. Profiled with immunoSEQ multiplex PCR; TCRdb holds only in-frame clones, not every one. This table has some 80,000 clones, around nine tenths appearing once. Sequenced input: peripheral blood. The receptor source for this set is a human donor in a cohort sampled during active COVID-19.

CDR3 loop: CASSPGARGNEQFF. Written as DNA, the CDR3 is TGTGCCAGCTCACCAGGGGCGCGGGGGAATGAGCAGTTCTTC. The genes are TRBV18 and TRBJ2-1; 7 nucleotides match TRBD2. V shed 2 bases and J 7 bases; nucleotides not matched to a gene: 5. Germline V gives CDR1 KGHSH, CDR2 LQKENI. The CDR3 sequence is 14 residues long.

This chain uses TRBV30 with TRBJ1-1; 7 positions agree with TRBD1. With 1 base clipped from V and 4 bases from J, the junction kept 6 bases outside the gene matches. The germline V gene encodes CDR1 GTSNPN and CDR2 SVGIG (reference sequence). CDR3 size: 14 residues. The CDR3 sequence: CAWSGRGRTTEAFF. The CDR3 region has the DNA TGTGCCTGGAGTGGAAGGGGGCGCACCACTGAAGCTTTCTTT.

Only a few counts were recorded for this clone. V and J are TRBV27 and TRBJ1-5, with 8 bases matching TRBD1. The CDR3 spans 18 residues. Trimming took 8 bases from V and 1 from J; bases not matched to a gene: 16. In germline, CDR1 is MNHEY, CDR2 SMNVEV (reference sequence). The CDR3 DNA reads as TGTGCCAGCTTCGGCGGACAGGGACCAGGTATGAGCAATCAGCCCCAGCATTTT. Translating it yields CASFGGQGPGMSNQPQHF.

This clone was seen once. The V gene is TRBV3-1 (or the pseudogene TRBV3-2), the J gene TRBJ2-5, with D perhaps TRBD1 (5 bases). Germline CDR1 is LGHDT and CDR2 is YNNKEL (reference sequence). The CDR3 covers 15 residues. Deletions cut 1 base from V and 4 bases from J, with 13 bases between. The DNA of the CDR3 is TGTGCCAGCAGCCAAGCGGACATCGCGTTAGAGACCCAGTACTTC. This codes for CASSQADIALETQYF.

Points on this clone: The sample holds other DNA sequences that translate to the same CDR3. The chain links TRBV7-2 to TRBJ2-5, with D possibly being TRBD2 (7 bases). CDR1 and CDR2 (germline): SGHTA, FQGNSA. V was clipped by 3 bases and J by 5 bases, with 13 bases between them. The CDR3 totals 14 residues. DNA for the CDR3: TGTGCCAGCAGCTTGGGGGGGCCTGGGGAGACCCAGTACTTC. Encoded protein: CASSLGGPGETQYF.

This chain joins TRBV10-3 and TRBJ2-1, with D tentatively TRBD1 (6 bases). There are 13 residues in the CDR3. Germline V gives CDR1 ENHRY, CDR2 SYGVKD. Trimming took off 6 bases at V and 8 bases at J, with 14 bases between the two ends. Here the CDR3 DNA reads TGTGCCATCAGACAGGGTGTGGGCGATGAGCAGTTCTTC. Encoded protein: CAIRQGVGDEQFF.

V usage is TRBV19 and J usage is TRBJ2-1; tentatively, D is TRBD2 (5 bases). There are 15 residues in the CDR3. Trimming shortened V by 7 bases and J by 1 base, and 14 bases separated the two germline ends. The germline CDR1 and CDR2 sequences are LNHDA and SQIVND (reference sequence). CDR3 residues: CASTSSRRSYNEQFF. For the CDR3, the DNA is TGTGCCAGTACCTCCTCGCGGAGGTCCTACAATGAGCAGTTCTTC.

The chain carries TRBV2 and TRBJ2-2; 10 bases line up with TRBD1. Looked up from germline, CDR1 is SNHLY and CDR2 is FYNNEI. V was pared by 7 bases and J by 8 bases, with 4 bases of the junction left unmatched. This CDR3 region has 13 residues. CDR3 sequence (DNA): TGTGCCAGCAAGGGGACAGGGGCGGGGGAGCTGTTTTTT. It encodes CASKGTGAGELFF.

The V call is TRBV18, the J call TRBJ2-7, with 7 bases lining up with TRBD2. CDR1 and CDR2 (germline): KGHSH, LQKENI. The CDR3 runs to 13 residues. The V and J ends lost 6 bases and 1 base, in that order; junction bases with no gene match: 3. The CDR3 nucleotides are TGTGCCAGCTCCATGGGGGGGTCCTACGAGCAGTACTTC. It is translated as CASSMGGSYEQYF.

The CDR3 here is CASSFSPDRATGELFF. DNA for the CDR3: TGTGCCAGCAGTTTTTCCCCGGACAGGGCGACCGGGGAGCTGTTTTTT. The chain is built from TRBV27 and TRBJ2-2; 8 nucleotides align to TRBD1. The ends lost 3 bases at V and 5 bases at J; junction bases unmatched: 8. The germline V gene encodes CDR1 MNHEY and CDR2 SMNVEV (reference sequence). The CDR3 loop spans 16 amino acids.

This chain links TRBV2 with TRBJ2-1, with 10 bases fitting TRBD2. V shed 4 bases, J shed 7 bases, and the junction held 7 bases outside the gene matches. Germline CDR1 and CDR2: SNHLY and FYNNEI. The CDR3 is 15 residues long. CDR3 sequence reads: CASSGSGGAKNEQFF. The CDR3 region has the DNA TGTGCCAGCAGTGGAAGCGGGGGGGCCAAAAATGAGCAGTTCTTC.

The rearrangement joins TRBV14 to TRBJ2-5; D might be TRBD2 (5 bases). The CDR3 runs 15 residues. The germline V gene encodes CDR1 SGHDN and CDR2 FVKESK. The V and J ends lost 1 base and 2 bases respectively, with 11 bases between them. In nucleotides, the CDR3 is TGTGCCAGCAGCCAAGTTTTAGGGAGACAAGAGACCCAGTACTTC. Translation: CASSQVLGRQETQYF.

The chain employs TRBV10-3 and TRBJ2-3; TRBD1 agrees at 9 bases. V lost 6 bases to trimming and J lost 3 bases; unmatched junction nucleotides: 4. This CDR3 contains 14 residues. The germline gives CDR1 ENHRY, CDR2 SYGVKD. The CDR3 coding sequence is TGTGCCATCAGCGGGACAGGGCGGACAGATACGCAGTATTTT. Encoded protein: CAISGTGRTDTQYF.

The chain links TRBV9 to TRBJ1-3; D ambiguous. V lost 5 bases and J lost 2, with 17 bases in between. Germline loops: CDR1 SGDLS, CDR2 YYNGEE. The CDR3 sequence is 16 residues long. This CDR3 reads CASSPGGRRPGNTIYF. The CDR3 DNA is TGTGCCAGCAGTCCTGGCGGGAGGAGGCCTGGAAACACCATATATTTT.

CDR3 nucleotides: TGCGCCAGCAGCCCCGGACTAGCGGCCTACGAGCAGTACTTC. Residues: CASSPGLAAYEQYF. The genes are TRBV4-3 and TRBJ2-7; 10 nucleotides align to TRBD2. Germline trimming cut 4 bases from V and 2 bases from J; bases unmatched to any gene: 2. CDR3 length: 14 amino acids. The germline V gene has CDR1 LGHNA and CDR2 YSLEER.

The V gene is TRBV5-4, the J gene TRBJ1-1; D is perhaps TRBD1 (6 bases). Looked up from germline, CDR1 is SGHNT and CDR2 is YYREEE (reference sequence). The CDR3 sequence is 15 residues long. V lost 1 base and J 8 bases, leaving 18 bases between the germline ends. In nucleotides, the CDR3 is TGTGCCAGCAGCTTGTCCGCAGGGGACCCGGGGGAAGCTTTCTTT. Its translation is CASSLSAGDPGEAFF.

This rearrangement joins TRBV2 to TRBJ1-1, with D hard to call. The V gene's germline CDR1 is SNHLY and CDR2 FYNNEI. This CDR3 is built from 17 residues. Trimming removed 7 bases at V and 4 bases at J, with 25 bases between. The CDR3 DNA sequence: TGTGCCAGCACCCTCCGGGAGGCTCCCCTTTTGGGCACTGAAGCTTTCTTT. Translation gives CASTLREAPLLGTEAFF.

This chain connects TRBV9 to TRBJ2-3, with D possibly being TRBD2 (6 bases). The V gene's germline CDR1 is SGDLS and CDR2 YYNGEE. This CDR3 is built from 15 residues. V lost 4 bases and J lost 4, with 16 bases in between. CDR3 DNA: TGTGCCAGCAGCTCTCAGGCGGGAAGGCCAGATACGCAGTATTTT. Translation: CASSSQAGRPDTQYF.

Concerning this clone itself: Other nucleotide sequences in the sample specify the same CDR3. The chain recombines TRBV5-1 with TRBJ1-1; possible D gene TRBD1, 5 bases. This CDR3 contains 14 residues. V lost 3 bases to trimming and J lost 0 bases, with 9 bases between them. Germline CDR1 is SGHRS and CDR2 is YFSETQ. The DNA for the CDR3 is TGCGCCAGCAGCTCTGGACAACTGAACACTGAAGCTTTCTTT. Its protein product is CASSSGQLNTEAFF.

CDR3 in DNA: TGTGCCAGCAGTCGAAAGACAGGAAAACTGTTTTTT. This translates into CASSRKTGKLFF. The chain links TRBV6-5 to TRBJ1-4; possible D gene TRBD1, 6 bases. V shed 5 bases and J shed 10 bases, with 11 bases lying between them. The CDR3 extends over 12 amino acids. Germline CDR1 is MNHEY and CDR2 is SVGAGI.